This TCR beta chain is drawn from a study of CD8+CD57+ T cells in acquired aplastic anemia. This clonotype was counted ten times or more. Its antigen is undetermined. Whole-study results and caveats: Sharing between patients and controls was observed for some 27 CD8+ CDR3 sequences.

V gave up 1 base and J gave up 7 bases, with 13 bases separating them. CDR3 size: 14 residues. Looked up from germline, CDR1 is WNHNN and CDR2 is SYGVQD (reference sequence). Only patients with CD8+CD57+ cell expansion on flow cytometry were chosen for sequencing. Therapy had not been given to patients before blood sampling. The use of genomic DNA as template underpinned the TCR beta VDJ and CDR3 profiling. A single record per CDR3 protein comes from TCRdb applying MiXCR to the reads. Of over 150,000 distinct CDR3 sequences in the sample, about 52% were seen once. The sample was sorted CD4+, CD8+, or CD8+CD57+ T cells (not recorded which) from PBMCs. The V call is TRBV10-1, the J call TRBJ1-1; D ambiguous. The receptor was derived from a human donor with aplastic anemia. In DNA form, the CDR3 reads TGCGCCAGCAGTGAGTTACAGACTGGGTATGAAGCTTTCTTT. This codes for CASSELQTGYEAFF.